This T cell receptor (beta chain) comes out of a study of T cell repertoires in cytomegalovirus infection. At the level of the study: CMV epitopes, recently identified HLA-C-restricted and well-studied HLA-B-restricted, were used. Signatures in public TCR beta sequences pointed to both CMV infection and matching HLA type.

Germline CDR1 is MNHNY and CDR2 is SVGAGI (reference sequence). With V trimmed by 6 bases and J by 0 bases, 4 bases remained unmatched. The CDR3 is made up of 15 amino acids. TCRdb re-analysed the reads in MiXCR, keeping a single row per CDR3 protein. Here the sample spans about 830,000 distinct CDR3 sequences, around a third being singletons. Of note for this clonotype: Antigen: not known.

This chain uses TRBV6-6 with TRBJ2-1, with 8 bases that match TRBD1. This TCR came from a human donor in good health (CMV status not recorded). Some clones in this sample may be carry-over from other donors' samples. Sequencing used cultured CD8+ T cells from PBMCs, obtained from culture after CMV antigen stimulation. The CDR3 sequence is CASRTTGGSYNEQFF. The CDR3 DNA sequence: TGTGCCAGCAGAACCACAGGGGGCTCCTACAATGAGCAGTTCTTC.